The 10 T cell receptor beta chains in this list originate from one sample, sequenced in a study of T cell responses to AZD1222 COVID-19 vaccine. Produced via immunoSEQ multiplex PCR; TCRdb's table is partial and in-frame only. The data contain around 140,000 clones, more than 90% of them singletons. Sequencing used peripheral blood, obtained 28 days after the second AZD1222 dose. Receptor source: an adult who received the AZD1222 COVID-19 vaccine.

The V and J genes are TRBV19 and TRBJ1-1, with D uncertain. V was shortened by 0 bases and J by 5 bases, with 16 bases between the two germline ends. Germline V CDR1 and CDR2: LNHDA, SQIVND (reference sequence). The CDR3 sequence is 16 residues long. Here the CDR3 reads CASSIEARLFRTEAFF. The CDR3 bases are TGTGCCAGTAGTATAGAGGCCCGTTTGTTCAGGACTGAAGCTTTCTTT.

This chain links TRBV19 with TRBJ2-3, with 9 bases lining up with TRBD2. Germline V gene lookup returns CDR1 LNHDA and CDR2 SQIVND (reference sequence). CDR3 length equals 16 residues. Losses at the gene ends were 4 bases for V and 1 base for J; bases not matched to a gene: 6. The DNA of the CDR3 is TGTGCCAGTAGTACCTTAGCGGGGGCCGGCACAGATACGCAGTATTTT. Translated, it gives CASSTLAGAGTDTQYF. The whole variable domain, filled in from reference TRBV19 and TRBJ2-3, reads DGGITQSPKYLFRKEGQNVTLSCEQNLNHDAMYWYRQDPGQGLRLIYYSQIVNDFQKGDIAEGYSVSREKKESFPLTVTSAQKNPTAFYLCASSTLAGAGTDTQYFGPGTRLTVL.

This clone was seen a few times. The chain carries TRBV9 and TRBJ1-1; 7 nucleotides agree with TRBD1. The CDR3 is 15 residues long. Germline V lookup: CDR1 SGDLS, CDR2 YYNGEE. The ends lost 0 bases at V and 4 bases at J; junction bases unmatched: 6. CDR3 in amino acids: CASSVAPGGTTEAFF. As DNA, the CDR3 is TGTGCCAGCAGCGTAGCACCAGGGGGTACCACTGAAGCTTTCTTT. Full variable domain (remainder filled in from reference TRBV9 and TRBJ1-1): DSGVTQTPKHLITATGQRVTLRCSPRSGDLSVYWYQQSLDQGLQFLIQYYNGEERAKGNILERFSAQQFPDLHSELNLSSLELGDSALYFCASSVAPGGTTEAFFGQGTRLTVV.

The V call is TRBV6-5, the J call TRBJ2-1; D not certain. Germline-derived CDR1 and CDR2 are MNHEY and SVGAGI. The CDR3 covers 15 residues. V lost 2 bases, J lost 0 bases, and 8 bases lay in between. The CDR3 DNA reads TGTGCCAGCAGTTACCGGGTTGACTCCTACAATGAGCAGTTCTTC. It translates to CASSYRVDSYNEQFF.

The chain couples TRBV6-5 to TRBJ1-1, with TRBD1 as a possible D gene (6 bases). With 9 bases removed from V and 0 bases from J, the gap between germline ends came to 11 bases. This CDR3 is built from 13 residues. The germline CDR1 and CDR2 sequences are MNHEY and SVGAGI. The CDR3 loop reads CASYRELNTEAFF. CDR3 nucleotide sequence: TGTGCCAGTTACAGGGAGCTGAACACTGAAGCTTTCTTT.

The chain couples TRBV7-9 to TRBJ2-7, with D maybe TRBD1 (6 bases). The ends were cut back, 2 bases at V and 4 bases at J, with 12 bases in the middle. Germline V CDR1 and CDR2: SEHNR, FQNEAQ (reference sequence). This CDR3 region has 14 residues. CDR3 DNA sequence: TGTGCCAGCAGCTTATGGAACAGGGCATACGAGCAGTACTTC. Its translation: CASSLWNRAYEQYF. The full variable domain, in which reference TRBV7-9 and TRBJ2-7 provide the parts outside the CDR3, is DTGVSQNPRHKITKRGQNVTFRCDPISEHNRLYWYRQTLGQGPEFLTYFQNEAQLEKSRLLSDRFSAERPKGSFSTLEIQRTEQGDSAMYLCASSLWNRAYEQYFGPGTRLTVT.

This clone was detected only a few times. The gene calls are TRBV9 and TRBJ1-3, with 7 bases lining up with TRBD1. J gave up 3 bases and V 0 bases, and 9 bases lay outside the gene matches. This CDR3 contains 17 residues. Germline values: CDR1 SGDLS, CDR2 YYNGEE. The CDR3 nucleotides are TGTGCCAGCAGCGTAGCTTTGGGACAGATCGGTGGAAACACCATATATTTT. Its protein is CASSVALGQIGGNTIYF. Full variable domain (remainder filled in from reference TRBV9 and TRBJ1-3): DSGVTQTPKHLITATGQRVTLRCSPRSGDLSVYWYQQSLDQGLQFLIQYYNGEERAKGNILERFSAQQFPDLHSELNLSSLELGDSALYFCASSVALGQIGGNTIYFGEGSWLTVV.

The J gene is TRBJ1-3, the V gene TRBV9; 7 bases fit TRBD1. V was pared by 5 bases and J by 4 bases, with 12 bases of the junction left unmatched. CDR1 and CDR2 (germline): SGDLS, YYNGEE. This CDR3 is 16 amino acids long. CDR3 protein: CASSRQGQGRGNTIYF. The CDR3 nucleotides read TGTGCCAGCAGTCGACAGGGTCAAGGAAGGGGAAACACCATATATTTT.

The gene calls are TRBV7-9 and TRBJ1-2; D gene uncertain. CDR1 SEHNR and CDR2 FQNEAQ come from the germline V gene (reference sequence). CDR3 length equals 11 residues. The V and J ends lost 0 bases and 8 bases respectively, with 4 bases between them. In DNA form, the CDR3 reads TGTGCCAGCAGCTTAGCGGCCGGCTACACCTTC. Its protein product is CASSLAAGYTF.

This clone has only one observation. This chain uses TRBV9 with TRBJ2-3; 9 bases line up with TRBD2. The CDR3 extends over 16 amino acids. V was pared by 1 base and J by 4 bases, with 7 bases of the junction left unmatched. Germline CDR1 and CDR2: SGDLS and YYNGEE. CDR3 coding DNA: TGTGCCAGCAGCGTATCCAGCGGGGGGATACCAGATACGCAGTATTTT. This sequence encodes CASSVSSGGIPDTQYF.